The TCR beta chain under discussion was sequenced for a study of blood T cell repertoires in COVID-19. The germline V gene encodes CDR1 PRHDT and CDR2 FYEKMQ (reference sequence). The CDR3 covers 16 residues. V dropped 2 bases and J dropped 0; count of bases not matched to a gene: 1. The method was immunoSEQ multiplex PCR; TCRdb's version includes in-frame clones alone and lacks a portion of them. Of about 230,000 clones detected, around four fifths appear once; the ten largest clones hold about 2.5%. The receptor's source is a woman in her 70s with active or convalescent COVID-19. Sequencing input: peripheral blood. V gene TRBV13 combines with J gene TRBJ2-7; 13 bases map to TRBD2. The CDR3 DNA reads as TGTGCCAGCAGCTTAAGGACTAGCGGGGGCTCCTACGAGCAGTACTTC. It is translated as CASSLRTSGGSYEQYF.